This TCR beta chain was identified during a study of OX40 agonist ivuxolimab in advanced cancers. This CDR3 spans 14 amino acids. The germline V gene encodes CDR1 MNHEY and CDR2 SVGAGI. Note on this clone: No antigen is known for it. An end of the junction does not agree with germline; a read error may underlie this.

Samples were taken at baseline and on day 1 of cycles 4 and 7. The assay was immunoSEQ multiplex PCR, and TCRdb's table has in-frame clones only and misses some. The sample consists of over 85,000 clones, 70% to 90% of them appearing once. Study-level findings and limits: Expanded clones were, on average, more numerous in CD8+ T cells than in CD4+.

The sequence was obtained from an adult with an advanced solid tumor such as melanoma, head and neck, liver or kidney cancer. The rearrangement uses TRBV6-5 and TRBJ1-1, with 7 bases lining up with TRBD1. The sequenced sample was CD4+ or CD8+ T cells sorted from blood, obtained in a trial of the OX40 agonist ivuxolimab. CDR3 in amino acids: CASSDSRQGSEAFF. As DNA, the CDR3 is TGTGCCAGCAGTGACTCACGACAGGGCTCTGAAGCTTTCTTT.